These 22 T cell receptor beta chains were all obtained from the same sample, sequenced in a study of siplizumab effects on memory and regulatory T cells. The repertoire was sequenced with immunoSEQ multiplex PCR; TCRdb's copy has only in-frame clones and lacks some. The sample shows around 7,400 clones, 60% to 75% of them seen only once. Sequencing was done on a sample of effector memory CD8+ T cells sorted from blood. The subset was: unstimulated CD8+ effector memory T cells. The source is a human donor in good health.

CDR3 protein: CASSQTIGSPGQETQYF. The CDR3 DNA follows: TGCGCCAGCAGCCAGACGATCGGATCCCCGGGTCAAGAGACCCAGTACTTC. The chain recombines TRBV4-3 with TRBJ2-5; D is unclear. V lost 3 bases, J lost 2 bases, and 19 bases lay in between. Germline V gene lookup returns CDR1 LGHNA and CDR2 YSLEER. The CDR3 has 17 amino acids.

V gene TRBV14 combines with J gene TRBJ1-4; TRBD1 might be the D (5 bases). The CDR3 extends over 15 amino acids. Trimming stripped 0 bases from V and 8 bases from J, with 13 bases between. Germline V gene lookup returns CDR1 SGHDN and CDR2 FVKESK. Written as DNA, the CDR3 is TGTGCCAGCAGCCAAGAGCAGGGATTCGGCGAAAAACTGTTTTTT. Translation gives CASSQEQGFGEKLFF.

This chain uses TRBV27 with TRBJ2-1, with 10 bases aligning to TRBD1. The CDR3 extends over 15 amino acids. CDR1 MNHEY and CDR2 SMNVEV come from the germline V gene (reference sequence). The trim removed 6 bases at V and 8 bases at J, leaving 10 bases unmatched. CDR3 in DNA: TGTGCCAGCAGCGCCCCGGGACAGGGGTCCGATGAGCAGTTCTTC. Translated: CASSAPGQGSDEQFF.

CDR3 sequence: CASSVGGGTGTNEQFF. Written as DNA, the CDR3 is TGTGCCAGCAGCGTAGGAGGGGGGACAGGGACCAATGAGCAGTTCTTC. The gene calls are TRBV9 and TRBJ2-1; TRBD1 aligns across 9 bases. CDR1 and CDR2 from the germline V gene are SGDLS and YYNGEE. The V and J ends lost 0 bases and 6 bases, in that order; junction bases with no gene match: 7. This CDR3 has 16 amino acids. Variable domain in full (rest from reference TRBV9 and TRBJ2-1): DSGVTQTPKHLITATGQRVTLRCSPRSGDLSVYWYQQSLDQGLQFLIQYYNGEERAKGNILERFSAQQFPDLHSELNLSSLELGDSALYFCASSVGGGTGTNEQFFGPGTRLTVL.

The chain carries TRBV29-1 and TRBJ1-2; D is unresolved. CDR1 SQVTM and CDR2 ANQGSEA come from the germline V gene. V dropped 4 bases and J dropped 5 bases, with 17 bases sitting between them. The CDR3 consists of 14 residues. CDR3 sequence: CSVVIGPNGYGYTF. The CDR3 DNA is TGCAGCGTTGTCATTGGGCCTAATGGGTATGGCTACACCTTC.

On this clone: Germline and junction disagree at one end, which may indicate a read error. This chain joins TRBV2 and TRBJ1-1; 7 positions match TRBD1. The germline CDR1 and CDR2 sequences are SNHLY and FYNNEI. This CDR3 has 14 residues. The CDR3 sequence: CASGERTGNTEAFF. As DNA, the CDR3 is TGTGCCAGCGGTGAAAGGACAGGGAACACTGAAGCTTTCTTT.

This sequence joins TRBV6-1 and TRBJ2-7; D ambiguous. Trimming took 3 bases from V and 0 from J, leaving 12 bases between them. Germline V CDR1 and CDR2: MNHNS, SASEGT. CDR3 size: 15 residues. In nucleotides, the CDR3 is TGTGCCAGCAGTGAGACGGATGGTAGCTCCTACGAGCAGTACTTC. Translated: CASSETDGSSYEQYF.

The chain has TRBV7-8 and TRBJ1-2, with a tentative D call TRBD1 (5 bases). CDR3 length: 15 residues. V was clipped by 4 bases and J by 6 bases, with 18 bases between them. Germline-derived CDR1 and CDR2 are SGHVS and FQNEAQ. This CDR3 reads CASSSGQFGGHGYTF. In DNA form, the CDR3 reads TGTGCCAGCAGCTCCGGACAATTCGGCGGTCATGGCTACACCTTC.

This chain connects TRBV29-1 to TRBJ2-1; D ambiguous. CDR3 length: 10 residues. The germline V and J ends were trimmed by 7 bases and 9 bases, with 10 bases remaining between them. Germline V lookup: CDR1 SQVTM, CDR2 ANQGSEA. CDR3 protein: CSALLPEQFF. CDR3 nucleotide sequence: TGCAGCGCCCTTCTACCTGAGCAGTTCTTC.

The J gene is TRBJ1-1, the V gene TRBV2; 8 bases match TRBD1. Per the germline V gene, CDR1 is SNHLY and CDR2 is FYNNEI. CDR3 length: 14 amino acids. V shed 6 bases and J 3 bases; nucleotides not matched to a gene: 6. The CDR3 loop is CASRLGQGYTEAFF. The CDR3 DNA sequence: TGTGCCAGCAGACTCGGACAGGGTTACACTGAAGCTTTCTTT.

This chain links TRBV5-6 with TRBJ2-7, with D perhaps TRBD1 (6 bases). Germline V gene data show CDR1 as SGHDT and CDR2 as YYEEEE. This CDR3 comprises 11 residues. V was shortened by 5 bases and J by 5 bases, with 8 bases between the two germline ends. The CDR3 DNA reads TGTGCCAGCAGTTACAGGGACGAGCAGTACTTC. Amino acid sequence: CASSYRDEQYF.

The CDR3 loop is CASSEIAGGPGNEQFF. The CDR3 coding sequence is TGTGCCAGCAGTGAAATAGCGGGAGGGCCGGGCAATGAGCAGTTCTTC. The chain carries TRBV6-4 and TRBJ2-1; 11 nucleotides line up with TRBD2. The CDR3 runs 16 residues. Germline V lookup: CDR1 MRHNA, CDR2 SNTAGT. The junction had 7 bases not matched to a gene; V was cut back by 3 bases and J by 6 bases.

This clone turned up a few times. The V call is TRBV7-9, the J call TRBJ2-7, with D unclear. The V and J ends lost 3 bases and 0 bases respectively, with 3 bases between them. The V gene's germline CDR1 is SEHNR and CDR2 FQNEAQ (reference sequence). The CDR3 totals 12 residues. The CDR3 sequence is CASSFSSYEQYF. The CDR3 bases are TGTGCCAGCAGCTTCAGCTCCTACGAGCAGTACTTC. Full variable domain (remainder filled in from reference TRBV7-9 and TRBJ2-7): DTGVSQNPRHKITKRGQNVTFRCDPISEHNRLYWYRQTLGQGPEFLTYFQNEAQLEKSRLLSDRFSAERPKGSFSTLEIQRTEQGDSAMYLCASSFSSYEQYFGPGTRLTVT.

The chain joins TRBV5-4 to TRBJ2-1, with D perhaps being TRBD1 or TRBD2 (5 bases each). The V end was cut by 2 bases, the J end by 0 bases, with 9 bases between. The CDR3 spans 15 residues. Per the germline V gene, CDR1 is SGHNT and CDR2 is YYREEE (reference sequence). The CDR3 reads CASSFKGSSYNEQFF. CDR3 nucleotides: TGTGCCAGCAGCTTCAAGGGGAGCTCCTACAATGAGCAGTTCTTC.

The genes are TRBV27 and TRBJ1-5, with 7 positions matching TRBD1. V lost 4 bases, J lost 3 bases, and 6 bases stayed unmatched. CDR1 and CDR2 from the germline V gene are MNHEY and SMNVEV (reference sequence). There are 15 residues in the CDR3. The CDR3: CASSSARGLNQPQHF. CDR3 coding DNA: TGTGCCAGCAGTTCCGCTAGGGGGCTCAATCAGCCCCAGCATTTT.

The chain recombines TRBV15 with TRBJ1-2; D unclear. The ends were cut back, 0 bases at V and 8 bases at J, with 13 bases in the middle. CDR3 length: 14 residues. The germline CDR1 and CDR2 sequences are LNHNV and YYDKDF (reference sequence). The CDR3 here is CATSRDERDRGYTF. Written as DNA, the CDR3 is TGTGCCACCAGCAGAGATGAGCGGGATCGGGGCTACACCTTC. Supplemented by reference TRBV15 and TRBJ1-2, the full variable domain reads DAMVIQNPRYQVTQFGKPVTLSCSQTLNHNVMYWYQQKSSQAPKLLFHYYDKDFNNEADTPDNFQSRRPNTSFCFLDIRSPGLGDTAMYLCATSRDERDRGYTFGSGTRLTVV.

V gene TRBV6-5 combines with J gene TRBJ2-1, with 10 positions matching TRBD2. CDR1 and CDR2 from the germline V gene are MNHEY and SVGAGI. The CDR3 has 15 amino acids. The V gene end was trimmed by 2 bases and the J gene end by 6 bases; junction bases not matched to a gene: 4. CDR3 protein: CASSYEASGSNEQFF. The CDR3 DNA is TGTGCCAGCAGTTACGAGGCTAGCGGGAGCAATGAGCAGTTCTTC.

This chain links TRBV5-1 with TRBJ2-7; 7 positions agree with TRBD1. Germline V gene lookup returns CDR1 SGHRS and CDR2 YFSETQ. The CDR3 is made up of 13 amino acids. V shed 3 bases and J 3 bases; nucleotides not matched to a gene: 3. The CDR3 coding sequence is TGCGCCAGCAGCTGGGGGACAGACTACGAGCAGTACTTC. Translated: CASSWGTDYEQYF. Full variable domain (rest looked up from reference TRBV5-1 and TRBJ2-7): KAGVTQTPRYLIKTRGQQVTLSCSPISGHRSVSWYQQTPGQGLQFLFEYFSETQRNKGNFPGRFSGRQFSNSRSEMNVSTLELGDSALYLCASSWGTDYEQYFGPGTRLTVT.

The chain couples TRBV5-4 to TRBJ1-6; no clear D. Germline V gene data show CDR1 as SGHNT and CDR2 as YYREEE (reference sequence). Trimming removed 0 bases from V and 7 bases from J, with 2 bases in between. The CDR3 consists of 12 residues. The CDR3 loop reads CASSLANSPLHF. CDR3 nucleotides: TGTGCCAGCAGCTTGGCGAATTCACCCCTCCACTTT. The variable domain in full, with the rest retrieved from reference TRBV5-4 and TRBJ1-6, is ETGVTQSPTHLIKTRGQQVTLRCSSQSGHNTVSWYQQALGQGPQFIFQYYREEENGRGNFPPRFSGLQFPNYSSELNVNALELDDSALYLCASSLANSPLHFGNGTRLTVT.

As concerns this clone: The identical CDR3 is also encoded by other nucleotide sequences in the sample. This chain joins TRBV9 and TRBJ1-2; D not certain. V shed 3 bases and J shed 6 bases, with 6 bases lying between them. Germline-derived CDR1 and CDR2 are SGDLS and YYNGEE. The CDR3 runs to 11 residues. This CDR3 reads CASSAPDGYTF. The CDR3 nucleotides are TGTGCCAGCAGCGCACCGGATGGCTACACCTTC.

Concerning this clone: A read error may produce the germline difference seen at one junction end. The J gene is TRBJ1-4, the V gene TRBV18; D is unresolved. Germline CDR1 is KGHSH and CDR2 is LQKENI. This CDR3 region has 14 residues. CDR3 residues: CASSPPARLRKTVF. CDR3 coding DNA: TGTGCCAGCTCACCACCTGCCCGGTTACGAAAAACTGTTTTT.

The rearrangement uses TRBV2 and TRBJ2-5, with 14 bases lining up with TRBD2. The tail of the sequence fits TRBJ2-7 better, so the J call may be wrong. The CDR3 covers 15 residues. The V gene's germline CDR1 is SNHLY and CDR2 FYNNEI. CDR3 in amino acids: CASSGLAGGPDEQYF. The CDR3 DNA is TGTGCCAGCAGTGGACTAGCGGGAGGGCCCGACGAGCAGTACTTC.